Here is one T cell receptor beta chain with its context. Source study methods: Reference gene primers were amplified, and this amplification served to estimate nucleated cell counts. Sequenced by immunoSEQ multiplex PCR; TCRdb stores in-frame clones only, minus some. That table is the source of V, J and clone size, and D and trimming were worked out from the DNA. The table lists some 390,000 clones, around 91% of them singletons, with about 1.4% in the top ten. This specimen comes from a study of blood T cell repertoires in COVID-19. Study context: Acute and convalescent COVID-19 samples came from the United States, Italy and Spain.

Seattle's enrolled individuals joined amid active infection and were then monitored longitudinally. The sequence was collected from a middle-aged woman with COVID-19, enrolled during active disease. The sequenced sample was peripheral blood.

The CDR3 region has the DNA TGTGCCAGCAGCCGGGACACCACCTCCTATGGCTACACCTTC. Residues: CASSRDTTSYGYTF. The chain uses TRBV4-2 and TRBJ1-2; TRBD1 might be the D (6 bases). The CDR3 contains 14 residues. Trimming stripped 4 bases from V and 4 bases from J, with 13 bases between. The germline V gene encodes CDR1 LGHNA and CDR2 YNFKEQ.